These 21 T cell receptor beta chains came from one sample sequenced in a study of PD-L1 blockade in urothelial cancer. Libraries were prepared by immunoSEQ multiplex PCR; TCRdb keeps only in-frame clonotypes and omits some of them. The table has approximately 50,000 clones, roughly nine tenths seen once. The material sequenced was PBMCs, taken around atezolizumab (anti-PD-L1) treatment. All receptors derive from a man in his fifties or sixties with urothelial cancer.

The chain has TRBV2 and TRBJ1-5; no firm D call. This CDR3 comprises 14 residues. Trimming shortened V by 2 bases and J by 3 bases, and 8 bases separated the two germline ends. Germline V CDR1 and CDR2: SNHLY, FYNNEI. The CDR3 spells CASSEMRSNQPQHF. Here the CDR3 DNA reads TGTGCCAGCAGTGAAATGAGGTCCAATCAGCCCCAGCATTTT.

The CDR3 sequence: CASSQGGQGATEAFF. Written as DNA, the CDR3 is TGCGCCAGCAGTCAAGGGGGACAGGGGGCGACTGAAGCTTTCTTT. The chain links TRBV10-1 to TRBJ1-1; TRBD1 agrees at 12 bases. Germline loops: CDR1 WNHNN, CDR2 SYGVQD (reference sequence). The CDR3 runs 15 residues. The trim removed 5 bases at V and 5 bases at J, leaving 6 bases unmatched.

This chain links TRBV5-1 with TRBJ2-1, with D possibly being TRBD1 (5 bases). V gave up 5 bases and J gave up 1 base, with 13 bases separating them. CDR3 length: 15 amino acids. Looked up from germline, CDR1 is SGHRS and CDR2 is YFSETQ. CDR3 in DNA: TGCGCCAGCAGTATCCAGGGTGGATCCTACAATGAGCAGTTCTTC. Protein sequence: CASSIQGGSYNEQFF.

The chain has TRBV5-4 and TRBJ1-1, with 7 positions matching TRBD1. V was pared by 0 bases and J by 0 bases, with 5 bases of the junction left unmatched. The germline gives CDR1 SGHNT, CDR2 YYREEE (reference sequence). The CDR3 sequence is 16 residues long. DNA of the CDR3: TGTGCCAGCAGCTTGGGACAGGGAAGGATGAACACTGAAGCTTTCTTT. Protein product: CASSLGQGRMNTEAFF.

This rearrangement joins TRBV7-9 to TRBJ2-7; 9 bases agree with TRBD2. Trimming removed 2 bases from V and 2 bases from J; junction bases left unmatched: 7. Germline lookup yields CDR1 SEHNR and CDR2 FQNEAQ (reference sequence). The CDR3 loop spans 16 amino acids. CDR3 DNA: TGTGCCAGCAGCTTATGGTCCGGCGGGGGGGCCTACGAGCAGTACTTC. Its translation: CASSLWSGGGAYEQYF.

This rearrangement joins TRBV9 to TRBJ2-5; 9 bases align to TRBD2. Unmatched junction bases numbered 10, after V lost 3 bases and J lost 4 bases. The germline gives CDR1 SGDLS, CDR2 YYNGEE. This CDR3 has 16 residues. The CDR3 loop reads CASSEKTSGPRETQYF. The CDR3 nucleotides are TGTGCCAGCAGCGAAAAGACTAGCGGTCCCAGAGAGACCCAGTACTTC. The variable domain in full, completed from reference TRBV9 and TRBJ2-5, reads DSGVTQTPKHLITATGQRVTLRCSPRSGDLSVYWYQQSLDQGLQFLIQYYNGEERAKGNILERFSAQQFPDLHSELNLSSLELGDSALYFCASSEKTSGPRETQYFGPGTRLLVL.

This clone was observed once. The chain links TRBV5-1 to TRBJ2-1; TRBD1 matches 12 bases. The CDR3 runs 17 residues. Germline assignment: CDR1 SGHRS and CDR2 YFSETQ. Unmatched junction bases numbered 7, after V lost 0 bases and J lost 6 bases. CDR3 sequence: CASSLGGGQGAFNEQFF. CDR3 bases: TGCGCCAGCAGCTTGGGTGGGGGACAGGGGGCGTTCAATGAGCAGTTCTTC.

V usage is TRBV28 and J usage is TRBJ1-1; D uncertain. The V and J ends lost 7 bases and 8 bases respectively, with 11 bases between them. The CDR3 runs to 11 residues. Germline-derived CDR1 and CDR2 are MDHEN and SYDVKM. CDR3 DNA: TGTGCCAGCACTTTCGGGTACGAAGCTTTCTTT. It is translated as CASTFGYEAFF.

This sequence joins TRBV6-6 and TRBJ1-2; 7 bases fit TRBD1. This CDR3 spans 14 amino acids. V lost 7 bases to trimming and J lost 0 bases; unmatched junction nucleotides: 5. The germline V gene has CDR1 MNHNY and CDR2 SVGAGI (reference sequence). In DNA, the CDR3 is TGTGCCAGCAATCGAGGGGGCTCTAACTATGGCTACACCTTC. The encoded protein is CASNRGGSNYGYTF.

The CDR3 region has the DNA TGTGCCAGCAGTGGAGGACAGGGGTATCAGCCCCAGCATTTT. Translating gives CASSGGQGYQPQHF. The rearrangement joins TRBV2 to TRBJ1-5; 9 positions match TRBD1. In germline, CDR1 is SNHLY, CDR2 FYNNEI. V shed 4 bases and J 5 bases; nucleotides not matched to a gene: 3. The CDR3 sequence is 14 residues long.

The chain combines TRBV15 with TRBJ2-1, with 10 bases lining up with TRBD1. The germline gives CDR1 LNHNV, CDR2 YYDKDF (reference sequence). This CDR3 is 15 amino acids long. Germline trimming cut 8 bases from V and 1 base from J; bases unmatched to any gene: 5. For the CDR3, the DNA is TGTGCCACCGAGACAGGGGGCGCTTCCTACAATGAGCAGTTCTTC. This encodes CATETGGASYNEQFF.

The V and J genes are TRBV7-6 and TRBJ2-7, with TRBD2 matching over 11 bases. CDR3 length: 17 residues. Germline CDR1 SGHVS, CDR2 FNYEAQ. V was clipped by 2 bases and J by 0 bases; unmatched bases: 6. CDR3: CASSLRGTSGFSYEQYF. In DNA, the CDR3 is TGTGCCAGCAGCTTAAGGGGGACTAGCGGCTTCTCCTACGAGCAGTACTTC. Drawing the rest from reference TRBV7-6 and TRBJ2-7, the complete variable domain is GAGVSQSPRYKVTKRGQDVALRCDPISGHVSLYWYRQALGQGPEFLTYFNYEAQQDKSGLPNDRFSAERPEGSISTLTIQRTEQRDSAMYRCASSLRGTSGFSYEQYFGPGTRLTVT.

The chain employs TRBV9 and TRBJ1-1, with 8 positions matching TRBD1. V was clipped by 3 bases and J by 7 bases; unmatched bases: 5. Per the germline V gene, CDR1 is SGDLS and CDR2 is YYNGEE. The CDR3 contains 13 residues. As DNA, the CDR3 is TGTGCCAGCAGCGCGACAGGACAGGGTGAAGCTTTCTTT. Amino acids: CASSATGQGEAFF.

The chain joins TRBV5-1 to TRBJ2-2, with 10 bases aligning to TRBD1. The CDR3 is 16 residues long. With 0 bases clipped from V and 4 bases from J, the junction kept 3 bases outside the gene matches. The germline V gene has CDR1 SGHRS and CDR2 YFSETQ. The CDR3, as DNA: TGCGCCAGCAGCTTGGCCGGGGACAGGGGCACCGGGGAGCTGTTTTTT. It encodes CASSLAGDRGTGELFF.

The table lists this clone with a few counts. The V gene is TRBV30, the J gene TRBJ1-2; D uncertain. This CDR3 spans 15 amino acids. The germline V gene encodes CDR1 GTSNPN and CDR2 SVGIG (reference sequence). Trimming left V 0 bases short and J 2 bases short, with 13 bases between. The CDR3, as DNA: TGTGCCTGGAGTGTAAATGGCCGCCCAAACTATGGCTACACCTTC. Its protein product is CAWSVNGRPNYGYTF. The variable domain in full, with the rest retrieved from reference TRBV30 and TRBJ1-2, is SQTIHQWPATLVQPVGSPLSLECTVEGTSNPNLYWYRQAAGRGLQLLFYSVGIGQISSEVPQNLSASRPQDRQFILSSKKLLLSDSGFYLCAWSVNGRPNYGYTFGSGTRLTVV.

The gene calls are TRBV30 and TRBJ2-5, with D maybe TRBD2 (6 bases). The CDR3 has 14 amino acids. CDR1 is GTSNPN, CDR2 SVGIG, per germline (reference sequence). Deletions cut 0 bases from V and 5 bases from J, with 13 bases between. The CDR3 DNA reads TGTGCCTGGAGTGTAGGAGGGAGTCGGGAGACCCAGTACTTC. This encodes CAWSVGGSRETQYF.

V is TRBV6-1 and J is TRBJ2-7, with D perhaps TRBD1 (5 bases). The CDR3 loop spans 13 amino acids. V dropped 11 bases and J dropped 3 bases, with 17 bases sitting between them. Looked up from germline, CDR1 is MNHNS and CDR2 is SASEGT. The CDR3 coding sequence is TGTGCCGGGGCTGGGGAAGTCGGCTACGAGCAGTACTTC. Translated: CAGAGEVGYEQYF.

The chain combines TRBV9 with TRBJ2-1; 11 nucleotides align to TRBD2. From germline, CDR1 is SGDLS and CDR2 YYNGEE. The CDR3 is made up of 17 amino acids. Trimming took 0 bases from V and 6 from J; bases not matched to a gene: 8. This CDR3 is CASSVDPGLAASNEQFF. The DNA for the CDR3 is TGTGCCAGCAGCGTAGACCCGGGACTAGCGGCCTCCAATGAGCAGTTCTTC.

The rearrangement joins TRBV5-6 to TRBJ2-5, with TRBD2 matching 9 bases. CDR3 length: 17 residues. V was pared by 1 base and J by 3 bases, with 10 bases of the junction left unmatched. In germline, CDR1 is SGHDT, CDR2 YYEEEE. CDR3 loop: CASSLFSGAGGEETQYF. In nucleotides, the CDR3 is TGTGCCAGCAGCTTGTTCTCGGGTGCGGGGGGGGAAGAGACCCAGTACTTC.

The J gene is TRBJ1-2, the V gene TRBV5-6; D is perhaps TRBD1 (6 bases). Trimming left V 3 bases short and J 1 base short, with 16 bases between. Germline V gene lookup returns CDR1 SGHDT and CDR2 YYEEEE. The CDR3 is made up of 16 amino acids. CDR3 amino acids: CASSSITTGVNYGYTF. DNA for the CDR3: TGTGCCAGCAGCTCCATTACGACAGGAGTTAACTATGGCTACACCTTC. Full variable domain (remainder filled in from reference TRBV5-6 and TRBJ1-2): DAGVTQSPTHLIKTRGQQVTLRCSPKSGHDTVSWYQQALGQGPQFIFQYYEEEERQRGNFPDRFSGHQFPNYSSELNVNALLLGDSALYLCASSSITTGVNYGYTFGSGTRLTVV.

This sequence joins TRBV27 and TRBJ1-1, with D possibly matching TRBD1 (5 bases). Trimming removed 2 bases at V and 8 bases at J, with 12 bases between. The CDR3 runs to 13 residues. CDR1 and CDR2 (germline): MNHEY, SMNVEV (reference sequence). CDR3 sequence (DNA): TGTGCCAGCAGTTTAGGAGGGACGACCGAAGCTTTCTTT. Its translation is CASSLGGTTEAFF.